This T cell receptor beta chain stems from a study of OX40 agonist ivuxolimab in advanced cancers. Study details: Checkpoint inhibitors had been given previously to 40% of patients.

Whole-study results and caveats: Dose levels from 0.1 to 3.0 mg/kg saw CD4+ and CD8+ blood T cells expand clonally by week 6.

Only a few counts were recorded for this clone. What it binds is unknown. Trimming stripped 5 bases from V and 8 bases from J, with 9 bases between. In germline, CDR1 is SNHLY, CDR2 FYNNEI. CDR3 size: 11 residues. Any history of autoimmune disease or systemic immunosuppression disqualified patients. Sampling of blood occurred at baseline, cycle 4 day 1, and cycle 7 day 1. Generated by immunoSEQ multiplex PCR, the TCRdb table keeps only in-frame clones and is missing some. The sample has 60,000 to 75,000 clones, 70% to 90% seen once; the top ten hold 2% to 2.5%. This chain links TRBV2 with TRBJ1-2, with D hard to call. The starting material was CD4+ or CD8+ T cells sorted from blood, obtained in a trial of the OX40 agonist ivuxolimab. The origin of this receptor is an adult with an advanced solid tumor such as melanoma, head and neck, liver or kidney cancer. DNA of the CDR3: TGTGCCAGCAGTCCATCTTGGGGCTACACCTTC. It specifies CASSPSWGYTF.